This is a list of T cell receptor beta chains from one sample in a study of T cell responses to AZD1222 COVID-19 vaccine. Profiling relied on immunoSEQ multiplex PCR, and the TCRdb table lists in-frame clones only, not all of them. The table has about 140,000 clones, about 91% seen once. The sample in question was peripheral blood, obtained 28 days after the second AZD1222 dose. These receptors were obtained from an adult who received the AZD1222 COVID-19 vaccine. CDR3s leave out the opening cysteine and the closing phenylalanine or tryptophan.

v_gene: TRBV3-1/TRBV3-2; CDR3aa: ASSQNPGGNQPQH
v_gene: TRBV11-3; CDR3aa: ASSLDFSSSSYEQY
v_gene: TRBV6-1; CDR3aa: ASSGSILDSRGNEQF
v_gene: TRBV5-6; CDR3aa: ASSLWTSYGELF
v_gene: TRBV24-1; CDR3aa: ATSAHGGINQPQH
v_gene: TRBV5-1; CDR3aa: ASSLSTGTGELF
v_gene: TRBV6-5; CDR3aa: ASSSGTVNTEAF
v_gene: TRBV3-1/TRBV3-2; CDR3aa: ASSHLIARGVHEQF
v_gene: TRBV27; CDR3aa: ASSLNLRSSYNEQF
v_gene: TRBV24-1; CDR3aa: ATSDSGTGQH
v_gene: TRBV13; CDR3aa: ASSFSGINTGELF
v_gene: TRBV5-4; CDR3aa: ASSSRGDTQY
v_gene: TRBV5-1; CDR3aa: ASILGQGGLQETQY
v_gene: TRBV5-5; CDR3aa: ASRTTSLQGGTQY
v_gene: TRBV28; CDR3aa: ATSRGNQPQH
v_gene: TRBV15; CDR3aa: ATSRTGQATRELF
v_gene: TRBV29-1; CDR3aa: SVGDGNQPQH
v_gene: TRBV2; CDR3aa: ASSERLAGAGGTQY
v_gene: TRBV5-1; CDR3aa: ASSSLGVIGADTQY
v_gene: TRBV7-2; CDR3aa: ASSPPGRLSSYNSPLH
v_gene: TRBV29-1; CDR3aa: SVRTVLNTEAF
v_gene: TRBV6-1; CDR3aa: ASSEGAAGTDTQY
v_gene: TRBV11-2; CDR3aa: ASSLKFYNSPLH
v_gene: TRBV7-9; CDR3aa: ASRSLMNTEAF
v_gene: TRBV6-5; CDR3aa: ASSYTRTGGNTEAF
v_gene: TRBV3-1/TRBV3-2; CDR3aa: ASKSGGAGSYEQY
v_gene: TRBV5-1; CDR3aa: ASSLSHGTYGYT
v_gene: TRBV25-1; CDR3aa: ASSSGSSTDTQY
v_gene: TRBV7-3; CDR3aa: ASTLGPVNQPQH
v_gene: TRBV28; CDR3aa: ASGAPGGRDEQF
v_gene: TRBV30; CDR3aa: AWSVLRGYT
v_gene: TRBV29-1; CDR3aa: SVEERDRGSYEQF
v_gene: TRBV5-1; CDR3aa: ASSYPGLAGVRNEQF
v_gene: TRBV5-5; CDR3aa: ASSLGDRGAY
v_gene: TRBV19; CDR3aa: ASSQDREAEQY
v_gene: TRBV3-1/TRBV3-2; CDR3aa: ASSQVSGGTEAF
v_gene: TRBV4-1; CDR3aa: ASRTGGYEKLF
v_gene: TRBV28; CDR3aa: ASRAPNQPQH
v_gene: TRBV2; CDR3aa: ASSTTGNQPQH
v_gene: TRBV9; CDR3aa: ASSVAGQGGYEQY
v_gene: TRBV7-8; CDR3aa: ASSFRTSAYEQY
v_gene: TRBV19; CDR3aa: ASSIVGGDYGYT
v_gene: TRBV19; CDR3aa: ASSQDREDEQF
v_gene: TRBV27; CDR3aa: ASSSAGEANYGYT
v_gene: TRBV12-3/TRBV12-4; CDR3aa: ASSSKRSLGYT
v_gene: TRBV30; CDR3aa: ACLAGGEANEQF
v_gene: TRBV7-9; CDR3aa: ASSSRTSGKSYEQY
v_gene: TRBV7-9; CDR3aa: ASSGTGTVWEQY
v_gene: TRBV28; CDR3aa: ASSPPGVIRGEKLF
v_gene: TRBV19; CDR3aa: ASRKAYNSPLH
v_gene: TRBV4-3; CDR3aa: ASSQVGQGNSGANVLT